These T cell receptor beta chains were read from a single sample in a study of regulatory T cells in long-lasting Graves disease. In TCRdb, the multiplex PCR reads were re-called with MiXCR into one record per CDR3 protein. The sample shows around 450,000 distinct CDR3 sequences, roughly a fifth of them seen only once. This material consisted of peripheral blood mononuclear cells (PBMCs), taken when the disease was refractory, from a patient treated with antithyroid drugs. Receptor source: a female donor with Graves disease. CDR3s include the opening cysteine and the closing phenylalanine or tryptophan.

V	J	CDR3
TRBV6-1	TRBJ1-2	CASKEWGASYGYTF
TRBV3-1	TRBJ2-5	CASSQSRTQETQYF
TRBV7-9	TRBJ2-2	CASSSEGQSSGELFF
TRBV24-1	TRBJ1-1	CATSGEGGTEAFF
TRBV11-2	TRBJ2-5	CASSQRTYQETQYF
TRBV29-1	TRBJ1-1	CSVSGTEAFF
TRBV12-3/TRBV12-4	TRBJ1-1	CASGSGQANTEAFF
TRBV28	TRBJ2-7	CASSTRPGLAATYEQYF
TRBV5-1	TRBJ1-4	CASSDRDSSGEKLFF
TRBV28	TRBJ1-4	CASAIQGVTNEKLFF
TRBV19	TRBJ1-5	CASSVQELSNQPQHF
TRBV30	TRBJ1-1	CAWSSGYVAFF
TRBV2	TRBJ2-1	CASSDPRYGKAGYNEQFF
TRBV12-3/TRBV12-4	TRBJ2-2	CASRGLAIGELFF
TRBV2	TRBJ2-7	CASSEEGIAYEQYF
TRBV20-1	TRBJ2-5	CSASRTSGGSTQYF
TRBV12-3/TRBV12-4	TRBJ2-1	CASSLTGGGLYNEQFF
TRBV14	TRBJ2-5	CASSLRRGLAGETQYF
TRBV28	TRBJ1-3	CASSYTATGAGNTIYF
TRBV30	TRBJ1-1	CALRRNMNTEAFF
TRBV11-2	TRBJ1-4	CASSRGTGSNEKLFF
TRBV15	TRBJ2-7	CATSRDLVQFYEQYF